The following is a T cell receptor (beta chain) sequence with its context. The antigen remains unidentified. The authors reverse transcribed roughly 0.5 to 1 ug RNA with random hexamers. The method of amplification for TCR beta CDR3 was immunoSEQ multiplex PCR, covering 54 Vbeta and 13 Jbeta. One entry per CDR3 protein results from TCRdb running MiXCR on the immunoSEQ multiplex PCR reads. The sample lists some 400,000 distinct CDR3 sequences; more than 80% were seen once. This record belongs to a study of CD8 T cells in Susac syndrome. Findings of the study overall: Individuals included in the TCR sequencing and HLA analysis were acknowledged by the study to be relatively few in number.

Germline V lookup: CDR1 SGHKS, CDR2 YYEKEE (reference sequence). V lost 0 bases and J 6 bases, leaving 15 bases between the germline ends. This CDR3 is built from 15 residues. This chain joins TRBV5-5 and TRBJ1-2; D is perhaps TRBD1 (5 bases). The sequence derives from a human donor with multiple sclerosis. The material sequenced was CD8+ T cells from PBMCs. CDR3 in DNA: TGTGCCAGCAGCTTGGCCTCGCGGGGCGGGAATGGCTACACCTTC. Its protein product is CASSLASRGGNGYTF.